These 15 T cell receptor beta chains originate from one sample sequenced in a study of CXCR3-negative and CXCR3-positive naive CD8 T cells. UMI-labeled TRB cDNA libraries were prepared by 5' RACE. Following a re-call of the 5' RACE reads, TCRdb has one entry per CDR3 protein and lacks DNA. The data include tens of thousands of distinct CDR3 sequences; the top ten clones carry roughly a tenth. The sample was memory CD8+ T cells from blood. These receptor sequences come from a human donor in good health. Some clones in this sample may be carry-over from other donors' samples.

The V and J genes are TRBV6-4 and TRBJ1-2. Germline CDR1 and CDR2: MRHNA and SNTAGT. This CDR3 contains 13 residues. The CDR3 sequence is CASSDSDNYGYTF.

The CDR3 loop is CASITNRGGIGEQFF. The chain couples TRBV27 to TRBJ2-1; TCRdb names TRBD1, which stays unverified in the absence of DNA. The length of the CDR3 is 15 residues. Germline V CDR1 and CDR2: MNHEY, SMNVEV (reference sequence).

V usage is TRBV7-9 and J usage is TRBJ2-3; the TCRdb D gene call, TRBD1, has no DNA to confirm it. The CDR3 consists of 16 residues. Per the germline V gene, CDR1 is SEHNR and CDR2 is FQNEAQ (reference sequence). The CDR3 protein is CASSFPQGISTDTQYF.

The chain joins TRBV2 to TRBJ2-1; the TRBD1 assignment by TCRdb is unverifiable without DNA. This CDR3 has 13 amino acids. CDR1 is SNHLY and CDR2 is FYNNEI in the germline V gene. The CDR3 protein is CAIQDRPYNEQFF.

The chain couples TRBV7-6 to TRBJ2-1; the D call of TRBD2 rests on TCRdb alone, since no DNA is present to check it. The CDR3 loop spans 19 amino acids. Germline CDR1 reads SGHVS; CDR2 reads FNYEAQ. The CDR3 sequence is CASSQGWDYPQGSYNEQFF.

The chain carries TRBV7-9 and TRBJ1-1; no DNA is available, so the TRBD1 call from TCRdb remains unchecked. This CDR3 is 13 amino acids long. The germline V gene encodes CDR1 SEHNR and CDR2 FQNEAQ (reference sequence). This chain's CDR3 is CASSPGAVTEAFF.

The CDR3 sequence is CATSRAKGREHYF. The chain carries TRBV15 and TRBJ2-3; TCRdb indicates TRBD2, and absent DNA this call remains unverified. Per germline, CDR1 LNHNV and CDR2 YYDKDF (reference sequence). The CDR3 is 13 residues long. Using reference TRBV15 and TRBJ2-3 for the parts outside the CDR3, the full variable domain is DAMVIQNPRYQVTQFGKPVTLSCSQTLNHNVMYWYQQKSSQAPKLLFHYYDKDFNNEADTPDNFQSRRPNTSFCFLDIRSPGLGDTAMYLCATSRAKGREHYFGPGTRLTVL.

The chain links TRBV5-1 to TRBJ1-4; TCRdb's assignment of TRBD1 cannot be checked, as there is no DNA. Germline V gives CDR1 SGHRS, CDR2 YFSETQ. This CDR3 comprises 15 residues. CDR3 sequence: CASSELGQIYEKLFF.

This chain links TRBV4-3 with TRBJ2-2; TCRdb returns TRBD1, unconfirmable since there is no DNA. Germline V lookup: CDR1 LGHNA, CDR2 YSLEER. The CDR3 contains 15 residues. This chain's CDR3 is CASSQDGTSTGELFF.

The rearrangement joins TRBV29-1 to TRBJ1-1. CDR1 SQVTM and CDR2 ANQGSEA come from the germline V gene. This CDR3 has 12 residues. The CDR3 reads CSVAGSNTEAFF.

The rearrangement joins TRBV12-3 or TRBV12-4 to TRBJ1-1; the TCRdb call, TRBD1, lacks DNA for checking. The CDR3 runs to 15 residues. CDR3 in amino acids: CASSSRTGEDTEAFF.

The chain couples TRBV18 to TRBJ2-5; TCRdb's D call of TRBD1 is untestable without DNA. The CDR3 contains 15 residues. CDR1 and CDR2 from the germline V gene are KGHSH and LQKENI. The CDR3 region is CASSPPRDGAETQYF.

This chain uses TRBV9 with TRBJ2-3; TCRdb names TRBD2, which stays unverified in the absence of DNA. This CDR3 spans 15 amino acids. Germline CDR1 SGDLS, CDR2 YYNGEE. The CDR3: CASISGSGDSDTQYF.

The gene calls are TRBV4-3 and TRBJ1-2; TCRdb designates TRBD1, a call that cannot be tested without DNA. Germline V gene lookup returns CDR1 LGHNA and CDR2 YSLEER. The CDR3 consists of 17 residues. CDR3 amino acids: CASSQGGHIWDPTASTF.

This CDR3 reads CASSYRGRGTDTQYF. V gene TRBV6-5 combines with J gene TRBJ2-3. Looked up from germline, CDR1 is MNHEY and CDR2 is SVGAGI. The CDR3 sequence is 15 residues long.